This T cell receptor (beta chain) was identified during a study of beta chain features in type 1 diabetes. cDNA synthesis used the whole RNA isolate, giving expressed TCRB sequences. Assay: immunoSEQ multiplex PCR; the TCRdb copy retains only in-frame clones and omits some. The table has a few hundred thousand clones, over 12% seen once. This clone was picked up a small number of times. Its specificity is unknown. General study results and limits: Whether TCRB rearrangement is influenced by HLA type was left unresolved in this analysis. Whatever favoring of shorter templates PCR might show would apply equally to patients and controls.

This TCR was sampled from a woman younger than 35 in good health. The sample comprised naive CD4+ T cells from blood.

CDR3 residues: CASSLPRAGANVLTF. The CDR3 DNA reads as TGTGCCAGCAGTTTACCGAGGGCTGGGGCCAACGTCCTGACTTTC. The V call is TRBV28, the J call TRBJ2-6, with TRBD2 as a possible D gene (5 bases). This CDR3 region has 15 residues. Germline V gives CDR1 MDHEN, CDR2 SYDVKM. Trimming cost V 2 bases and J 2 bases, with 7 bases left between them.